Presented here are 8 T cell receptor beta chains from one specimen sequenced in a study of post-analysis software for immune sequencing data (dated by TCRdb to 2015 to 2017). Receptor amplification or capture employed PCR. The sequencer was an Illumina HiSeq 2500. To reduce PCR and sequencing biases, unique molecular identifiers were incorporated into the TCR beta cDNA libraries. TCRdb trimmed the raw reads at Q25, called clones with MiXCR and kept productive beta chains. Identical CDR3 protein sequences are pooled into one entry, listed with their most common genes and DNA. The sample records around 150,000 distinct CDR3 sequences, roughly 34% of which are singletons. The ten largest clones represent 25% to 35% of the sample. The time point label, read with the paper, signifies: second blood draw from one MS patient after hematopoietic stem cell transplantation. The material was blood, obtained after autologous hematopoietic stem cell transplantation. Receptor source: a girl aged 10-17 years with multiple sclerosis. Donor details come from another sample of the same person, matched by shared clones.

Remarks on this clonotype: Relative to the germline gene, one junction end is altered; a read error may explain this. The CDR3 loop reads CVSSQESGQGYYEQYF. The CDR3 DNA reads TGCGTCAGCAGCCAGGAGTCGGGACAGGGATACTACGAGCAGTACTTC. This rearrangement joins TRBV4-1 to TRBJ2-7; 9 bases match TRBD1. Germline V lookup: CDR1 MGHRA, CDR2 YSYEKL. This CDR3 has 16 amino acids.

The chain couples TRBV7-3 to TRBJ2-3; perhaps TRBD2 as D (5 bases). The CDR3 runs to 14 residues. Germline V gene lookup returns CDR1 SGHTA and CDR2 FQGTGA. Deletions cut 5 bases from V and 6 bases from J, with 15 bases between. CDR3 nucleotides: TGTGCCAGCAGCCCATCCGGGGAAATGGATACGCAGTATTTT. This codes for CASSPSGEMDTQYF. The complete variable domain, with remaining parts taken from reference TRBV7-3 and TRBJ2-3, reads GAGVSQTPSNKVTEKGKYVELRCDPISGHTALYWYRQSLGQGPEFLIYFQGTGAADDSGLPNDRFFAVRPEGSVSTLKIQRTERGDSAVYLCASSPSGEMDTQYFGPGTRLTVL.

This clonotype was seen only a few times. The CDR3 reads CASSPGPGSPYEQYF. The DNA of the CDR3 is TGTGCCAGCAGCCCCGGACCGGGTAGTCCTTACGAGCAGTACTTC. The genes are TRBV3-1 and TRBJ2-7; no definite D call. The CDR3 consists of 15 residues. Trimming removed 4 bases from V and 4 bases from J, with 17 bases in between. Germline V gives CDR1 LGHDT, CDR2 YNNKEL (reference sequence).

The CDR3 DNA reads as TGTGCCAGCAGCTTCGGACAGGGCAGAGATCAGTACTTC. Translating it yields CASSFGQGRDQYF. The rearrangement links TRBV7-2 to TRBJ2-5, with 8 positions matching TRBD1. J gave up 11 bases and V 3 bases, and 8 bases lay outside the gene matches. The length of the CDR3 is 13 residues. Germline V gene lookup returns CDR1 SGHTA and CDR2 FQGNSA.

This clonotype was counted a single time. The CDR3 ends on some other residue instead of the conserved phenylalanine or tryptophan, so this is likely a read error. The gene calls are TRBV2 and TRBJ1-5; TRBD1 matches 7 bases. CDR3 length: 15 residues. Germline V gene lookup returns CDR1 SNHLY and CDR2 FYNNEI. V shed 4 bases, J shed 6 bases, and the junction held 9 bases outside the gene matches. CDR3 amino acids: CASSAARGHSQPQHC. Here the CDR3 DNA reads TGTGCCAGCAGTGCTGCAAGGGGGCACAGTCAGCCCCAGCATTGT.

Concerning this clonotype: It may be a read error: a sequence one base away is much more abundant. The rearrangement joins TRBV20-1 to TRBJ2-7, with a tentative D call TRBD1 (6 bases). CDR1 is DFQATT and CDR2 is SNEGSKA in the germline V gene (reference sequence). With 3 bases removed from V and 7 bases from J, the gap between germline ends came to 25 bases. This CDR3 region has 16 residues. The CDR3 reads CSASDLRAGDADEQYF. Here the CDR3 DNA reads TGCAGTGCTAGTGATTTGAGGGCAGGGGATGCGGATGAGCAGTACTTC.

This rearrangement joins TRBV5-1 to TRBJ2-3; no clear D. The V gene's germline CDR1 is SGHRS and CDR2 YFSETQ. The CDR3 sequence is 13 residues long. Trimming took 7 bases from V and 0 from J, leaving 9 bases between them. The CDR3 is CASGVSSTDTQYF. The DNA for the CDR3 is TGCGCCAGCGGGGTATCTAGCACAGATACGCAGTATTTT.

This clonotype was found a few times. The chain uses TRBV7-2 and TRBJ2-7, with 9 bases lining up with TRBD2. V trimming: 4 bases; J trimming: 7 bases; junction bases outside the gene matches: 20. Per germline, CDR1 SGHTA and CDR2 FQGNSA. This CDR3 region has 18 residues. CDR3 region: CASSSLRASGTGVREQYF. CDR3 in DNA: TGTGCCAGCAGCTCCCTTCGAGCTAGCGGGACGGGAGTGCGAGAGCAGTACTTC.